The source of this TCR beta chain is a study of blood T cell repertoires in COVID-19. Looked up from germline, CDR1 is MNHEY and CDR2 is SVGAGI. The CDR3 length is 14 residues. The junction had 9 bases not matched to a gene; V was cut back by 1 base and J by 11 bases. As handled by the study authors: Reference gene primer amplification gave nucleated cell count estimates. Data came from immunoSEQ multiplex PCR; TCRdb stores just in-frame clones and leaves some out. V, J and clone size were drawn from that table, and D and trimming were deduced from the DNA. The data contain about 240,000 clones, roughly 90% of them seen just once; the ten biggest clones take up around 2.6%. Participants reported their clinical history, and cohort assignment relied on those reports.

The clonotype originates from a woman younger than 45 with acute COVID-19. The sequenced material came from PBMCs or T cells enriched from blood (not recorded which). The rearrangement links TRBV6-5 to TRBJ1-1; 8 positions agree with TRBD1. CDR3 sequence (DNA): TGTGCCAGCAGTTACTTCGGACAGGGAAGCGACGCTTTCTTT. Amino acids: CASSYFGQGSDAFF.